These T cell receptor beta chains were read from a single sample in a study of Ad26.COV2.S vaccination and SARS-CoV-2 variants. TCRdb's table, derived via immunoSEQ multiplex PCR, lists solely in-frame clones and lacks some. Of some 350,000 clones listed, about 90% are singletons. The specimen comprised peripheral blood, sampled in a trial of Ad26.COV2.S vaccine versus placebo. The receptors here all came from a person between 18 and 60 years old who received the Ad26.COV2.S COVID-19 vaccine or a placebo. Each CDR3 is given with its conserved first and last residue. The D gene is left open where the match is weak. Size is omitted from some rows. Given values are once, few, many or a class for expanded clones.

size,D,V,J,DNA,CDR3
few,-,TRBV6-1,TRBJ1-1,TGTGCCAGCAGTGAATCCCCAATTATACGAAGCCCACACGCTGAAGCTTTCTTT,CASSESPIIRSPHAEAFF
-,TRBD1,TRBV7-9,TRBJ1-1,TGTGCCAGCAGCTTAGGCGGGTGGGGACAGGGAGACACTGAAGCTTTCTTT,CASSLGGWGQGDTEAFF
-,-,TRBV11-2,TRBJ1-2,TGTGCCAGCAGCTTAGCAGGGTTGAAGGGCTACACCTTC,CASSLAGLKGYTF
-,-,TRBV4-3,TRBJ1-6,TGCGCCAGCAGCCAAGAACAGGGCGGCTCACCCCTCCACTTT,CASSQEQGGSPLHF
-,-,TRBV11-2,TRBJ2-2,TGTGCCAGCAGCTTAGCGGACCCTCACACCGGGGAGCTGTTTTTT,CASSLADPHTGELFF
-,-,TRBV18,TRBJ1-3,TGTGCCAGCTCACCATTCGGTAGGTCTCAGTCCTCTGGAAACACCATATATTTT,CASSPFGRSQSSGNTIYF
-,-,TRBV9,TRBJ2-2,TGTGCCAGCGGACCTTCGCGGGGGGAGCTGTTTTTT,CASGPSRGELFF
-,TRBD2,TRBV6-6,TRBJ2-1,TGTGCCGGGTCATTGGCGGGAGTCTACAATGAGCAGTTCTTC,CAGSLAGVYNEQFF
-,-,TRBV6-5,TRBJ1-5,TGTGCCAGCAGTTACTCGTCAGGGGAAGATCAGCCCCAGCATTTT,CASSYSSGEDQPQHF
-,-,TRBV6-5,TRBJ1-1,TGTGCCAGCAGTTACTTTGGCATGAACACTGAAGCTTTCTTT,CASSYFGMNTEAFF
-,-,TRBV2,TRBJ1-1,TGTGCCAGCAGTGTGGAGGGTGGTAACACTGAAGCTTTCTTT,CASSVEGGNTEAFF
-,TRBD1,TRBV7-9,TRBJ1-3,TGTGCCAGCAGCTTTGGGACAGGGCAACGCGTAGGTGGAAACACCATATATTTT,CASSFGTGQRVGGNTIYF
-,-,TRBV12-3/TRBV12-4,TRBJ1-1,TGTGCCAGCAGCCAGCCAGTCACTGAAGCTTTCTTT,CASSQPVTEAFF
-,-,TRBV28,TRBJ2-1,TGTGCCAGCCGTCGATCTGAGCAGTTCTTC,CASRRSEQFF
-,TRBD1,TRBV12-3/TRBV12-4,TRBJ1-2,TGTGCCAGCAGCCGGGGACAGCCCTATGGCTACACCTTC,CASSRGQPYGYTF
once,-,TRBV19,TRBJ1-4,TGTGCCAGTAGAAGTTTGGACAGTTCTAATGAAAAACTGTTTTTT,CASRSLDSSNEKLFF
-,TRBD1,TRBV4-3,TRBJ1-3,TGCGCCAGCAGCCAGGGACAGGGGGAGTACACCATATATTTT,CASSQGQGEYTIYF
-,TRBD1,TRBV11-3,TRBJ1-3,TGTGCCAGCAGCCAGACAGGGCTTTCTGGAAACACCATATATTTT,CASSQTGLSGNTIYF
-,-,TRBV9,TRBJ1-3,TGTGCCAGCAGCCCTTGGACAGCTGGAAACACCATATATTTT,CASSPWTAGNTIYF
-,-,TRBV13,TRBJ1-5,TGTGCCAGCAGCCGTCAGGGCGAGCCCCAGCATTTT,CASSRQGEPQHF
-,-,TRBV25-1,TRBJ2-5,TGTGCCAGCAGCGCAGGGTATCCGCAAGAGACCCAGTACTTC,CASSAGYPQETQYF
-,-,TRBV9,TRBJ2-3,TGTGCCAGCAGCGTAGCCCAGGAAATCACAGATACGCAGTATTTT,CASSVAQEITDTQYF
-,-,TRBV19,TRBJ1-5,TGTGCCAGTAGTATGGGGGGCAATCAGCCCCAGCATTTT,CASSMGGNQPQHF
-,TRBD1,TRBV9,TRBJ2-3,TGTGCCAGCAGCGATCGGACAGGGTTGGTGGATACGCAGTATTTT,CASSDRTGLVDTQYF
-,-,TRBV10-3,TRBJ1-2,TGTGCCATCAGTGAGTCGGTGGTGGAGGGCTACACCTTC,CAISESVVEGYTF
-,-,TRBV11-3,TRBJ2-7,TGTGCCAGCAGCCAGGGTGGGGCCTACGAGCAGTACTTC,CASSQGGAYEQYF
-,-,TRBV4-1,TRBJ2-5,TGCGCCAGCAGCCCCCGCGGGGGCGGCAGAGAGACCCAGTACTTC,CASSPRGGGRETQYF
-,-,TRBV3-1/TRBV3-2,TRBJ1-1,TGTGCCAGCAGCCTCGGGGGGTTGAAGACTGAAGCTTTCTTT,CASSLGGLKTEAFF
-,-,TRBV15,TRBJ1-3,TGTGCCACCAGCAGAGATCTACCCGGCTCTGGAAACACCATATATTTT,CATSRDLPGSGNTIYF
-,TRBD1,TRBV18,TRBJ2-7,TGTGCCAGCTCAGCGGACAGGGACCTCTACGAGCAGTACTTC,CASSADRDLYEQYF
-,-,TRBV29-1,TRBJ1-3,TGCAGCGTTTCCTTGAACGAGGACACCATATATTTT,CSVSLNEDTIYF
-,-,TRBV6-2/TRBV6-3,TRBJ2-7,TGTGCCAGCAGTGCTACAGGGTTTCACGAGCAGTACTTC,CASSATGFHEQYF
once,TRBD1,TRBV7-9,TRBJ2-5,TGTGCCAGCAGCTATTCGCCGGGACAGGGTCAAGAGACCCAGTACTTC,CASSYSPGQGQETQYF
-,-,TRBV13,TRBJ2-7,TGTGCCAGCAGCTTATGGTTCGGGGGCTGGTACGAGCAGTACTTC,CASSLWFGGWYEQYF
-,-,TRBV19,TRBJ2-1,TGTGCCAGTAGTATTATTAAGGGCAATGAGCAGTTCTTC,CASSIIKGNEQFF
-,-,TRBV4-3,TRBJ2-1,TGCGCCAGCAGCCAAGAATTTATTGGGACTCCACAGTTCTTC,CASSQEFIGTPQFF
-,-,TRBV4-3,TRBJ1-1,TGCGCCAGCCGGGAGCAGGTGGGGTTGCTCACTGAAGCTTTCTTT,CASREQVGLLTEAFF
-,-,TRBV6-5,TRBJ2-2,TGTGCCAGCAGACAACGGGGGCAAAACACCGGGGAGCTGTTTTTT,CASRQRGQNTGELFF
-,-,TRBV18,TRBJ1-5,TGTGCCAGCTCACCCGGATTGTCTCAGCCCCAGCATTTT,CASSPGLSQPQHF
-,-,TRBV14,TRBJ1-3,TGTGCCAGCAGCCCTACGAGGGGGTCTGGAAACACCATATATTTT,CASSPTRGSGNTIYF
-,TRBD1,TRBV9,TRBJ2-5,TGTGCCAGCAGCGTAGCTGGGACAGAAGAGACCCAGTACTTC,CASSVAGTEETQYF
-,-,TRBV5-1,TRBJ1-1,TGCGCCAGCAGCTTGGCGGGGTTACCGGCTGAAGCTTTCTTT,CASSLAGLPAEAFF
-,-,TRBV7-2,TRBJ1-3,TGTGCCTCTCTAAGCGGGCCCTCGGGGAACACCATATATTTT,CASLSGPSGNTIYF
-,TRBD1,TRBV30,TRBJ1-2,TGTGCCTGGAGACAGGGGGCTTACTATGGCTACACCTTC,CAWRQGAYYGYTF
-,TRBD1,TRBV27,TRBJ1-5,TGTGCCAGCAGAACAGGGGGTCCCTTCCTTAGCAATCAGCCCCAGCATTTT,CASRTGGPFLSNQPQHF
-,-,TRBV19,TRBJ1-1,TGTGCCAGTAGTACGCCCTACGGAGCTGAAGCTTTCTTT,CASSTPYGAEAFF
-,-,TRBV6-2/TRBV6-3,TRBJ2-1,TGTGCCAGCAGTTACTCTGGGGGCTACAATGAGCAGTTCTTC,CASSYSGGYNEQFF
-,TRBD2,TRBV7-2,TRBJ2-1,TGTGCCAGCACCGATCCCAGCGGGAGCTCCTACAATGAGCAGTTCTTC,CASTDPSGSSYNEQFF
-,TRBD1,TRBV3-1/TRBV3-2,TRBJ1-2,TGTGCCAGCAGCCAAGGAAGTGGGACAGAAGGCTACACCTTC,CASSQGSGTEGYTF
once,-,TRBV9,TRBJ1-3,TGTGCCAGCAGCGTAGGTCGGGGGGGACCTGGAAACACCATATATTTT,CASSVGRGGPGNTIYF
-,-,TRBV7-6,TRBJ1-2,TGTGCCAGCAGCTTCTCCAGGACCTCTAACTATGGCTACACCTTC,CASSFSRTSNYGYTF
-,TRBD2,TRBV10-3,TRBJ2-1,TGTGCCATCAACGGACTAGCGGGGGCTGGTGAGCAGTTCTTC,CAINGLAGAGEQFF
-,TRBD2,TRBV6-5,TRBJ2-5,TGTGCCAGCAGTCCCGGACTAGTGCAAGAGACCCAGTACTTC,CASSPGLVQETQYF
once,TRBD1,TRBV11-2,TRBJ2-7,TGTGCCAGCAGCCCCCCCCTGACAGGGTGGACCTCCTACGAGCAGTACTTC,CASSPPLTGWTSYEQYF
-,-,TRBV29-1,TRBJ1-4,TGCAGCGTTGCCCCTACTAATGAAAAACTGTTTTTT,CSVAPTNEKLFF
-,TRBD2,TRBV7-9,TRBJ2-1,TGTGCCAGCAGACTAGCGGGATTGGATGAGCAGTTCTTC,CASRLAGLDEQFF
-,-,TRBV7-3,TRBJ1-3,TGTGCCAGCAGTCTCTATGGAAAAGGGGGGCCCTTTGGCACCATATATTTT,CASSLYGKGGPFGTIYF
-,TRBD2,TRBV29-1,TRBJ2-2,TGCAGCGTTCTATTCGAAGCGGGGGGGCCGCTGGGCACCGGGGAGCTGTTTTTT,CSVLFEAGGPLGTGELFF
-,TRBD2,TRBV7-3,TRBJ2-1,TGTGCCAGCAGCTTAACGCAAGGACTAGTGGGTGAGCAGTTCTTC,CASSLTQGLVGEQFF